This T cell receptor beta chain is from a study of TIL therapy for anti-PD-1-resistant metastatic lung cancer (dated by TCRdb to about 2021). Notes on the research overall: Tumors were harvested before any PD-1/PD-L1 blockade; patients then received nivolumab, and those progressing received lymphodepletion, expanded TIL infusion and IL-2. Enrolled patients had a median age of around 50 years (range about 38-85) and a median tumor PD-L1 proportion score of 6%. The cohort was composed predominantly of lung adenocarcinoma, with four EGFR-mutant and two ALK-rearranged tumors included, and half of patients were identified as current or former smokers. A median non-synonymous tumor mutation burden of 1.5 mutations per megabase was determined across the cohort by whole-exome sequencing. Clonotypes were tracked across tumor, expanded TIL product and serial blood samples by T cell receptor beta sequencing of tumor and peripheral blood.

A remark on this clone: Its recognized antigen is unknown. No base quality values were provided; no much bigger clone lies one nucleotide off.

TCR beta CDR3 regions were amplified from genomic DNA by bias-controlled multiplex PCR with the immunoSEQ v3 hsTCRB kit. The TCR libraries were sequenced on an Illumina NextSeq 500 to approximately 2 million read pairs for survey level or about 4.5-6 million read pairs for deep level. The authors' pipeline ran thus. Clonality was reported by immunoSEQ Analyzer software, which also assigned V, D and J genes and filtered out non-productive sequences. To compare repertoires between infused TIL and blood, productive Simpson clonality was used along with the Morisita overlap index of productive TRB rearrangements. Absolute clonotype counts in blood were estimated as lymphocyte count times CD3+ fraction times the clone's productive frequency. TCRdb re-hosts the immuneACCESS table, in-frame sequences only. Its copies lack some clones; in the studies checked, an unresolved V gene accounts for under half of them, and the cause for the rest is not known. V and J calls and clone size are those listed in that table; D and trimming were worked out from the DNA. For this sample there are 36,000 or so clones; 73% appear just once. The top ten clones comprise 4.5% to 6% of the sample.

Broader findings and caveats from the paper: Generalizability was limited because the cohort was highly selected, with more treatment-naive, never-smoker and oncogene-addicted patients included than is typical. The study protocol defined all tumor marker inferences as exploratory. The baseline peripheral repertoire was partially replaced by infused TIL clonotypes, which then decayed over months, and persistence showed no apparent association with response.

Including the terminal cysteine and phenylalanine, the CDR3 comprises 14 residues. Only the CDR3 region is kept as DNA, spanning 42 bases read in frame from base 1. Looking up the germline V gene (reference sequence) yields CDR1 MNHNY and CDR2 SVGAGI. The V and J ends are trimmed by 0 bases and 5 bases, leaving 11 bases between them. The time point label here, explained by the study, means: pre-treatment sample, taken before nivolumab and TIL therapy. Adults with stage 4 NSCLC were enrolled in a dual-center phase I trial from late 2017 to early 2020. The samples were obtained from a phase I trial that was single-arm and open-label and tested tumor-infiltrating lymphocyte therapy combined with nivolumab in advanced non-small cell lung cancer. Blood mononuclear cells were isolated from EDTA tubes by Ficoll gradient and were snap-frozen as pellets, and DNA was extracted with a Qiagen mini-prep kit.

This TCR was sampled from a person aged 25 to 80 with non-small cell lung cancer. The chain is encoded by TRBV6-6 joined to TRBJ2-7; the D gene is not confidently resolved. This material consisted of blood, taken at baseline. CDR3 protein: CASSYSGVENEQYF. The sequence in DNA is TGTGCCAGCAGTTACTCGGGCGTGGAGAACGAGCAGTACTTC.